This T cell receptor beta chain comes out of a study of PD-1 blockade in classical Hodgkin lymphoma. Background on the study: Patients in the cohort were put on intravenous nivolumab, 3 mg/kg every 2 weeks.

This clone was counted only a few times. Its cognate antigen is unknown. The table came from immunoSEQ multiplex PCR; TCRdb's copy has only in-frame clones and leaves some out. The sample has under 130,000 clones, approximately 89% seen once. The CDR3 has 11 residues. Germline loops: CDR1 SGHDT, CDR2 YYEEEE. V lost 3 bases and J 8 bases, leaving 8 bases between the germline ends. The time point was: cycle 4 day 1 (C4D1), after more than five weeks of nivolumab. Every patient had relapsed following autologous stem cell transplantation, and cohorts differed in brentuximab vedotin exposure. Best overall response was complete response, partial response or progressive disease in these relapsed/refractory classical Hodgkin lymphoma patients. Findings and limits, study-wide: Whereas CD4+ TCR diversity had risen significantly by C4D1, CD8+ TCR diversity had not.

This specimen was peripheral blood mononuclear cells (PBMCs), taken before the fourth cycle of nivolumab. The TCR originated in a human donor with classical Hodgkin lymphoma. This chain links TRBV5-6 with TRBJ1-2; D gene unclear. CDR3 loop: CASSSSRGYTF. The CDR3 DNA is TGTGCCAGCAGCTCCTCACGAGGCTACACCTTC.